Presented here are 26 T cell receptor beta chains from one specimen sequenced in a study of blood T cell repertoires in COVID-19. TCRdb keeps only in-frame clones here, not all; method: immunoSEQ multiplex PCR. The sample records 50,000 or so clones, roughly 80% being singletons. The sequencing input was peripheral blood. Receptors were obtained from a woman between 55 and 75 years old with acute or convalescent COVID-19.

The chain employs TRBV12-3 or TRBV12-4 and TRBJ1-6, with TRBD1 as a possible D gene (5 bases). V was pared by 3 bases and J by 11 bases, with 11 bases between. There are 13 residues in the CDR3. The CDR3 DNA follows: TGTGCCAGCAGTTTGGAGGGGCGGCCACCCCTCCACTTT. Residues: CASSLEGRPPLHF.

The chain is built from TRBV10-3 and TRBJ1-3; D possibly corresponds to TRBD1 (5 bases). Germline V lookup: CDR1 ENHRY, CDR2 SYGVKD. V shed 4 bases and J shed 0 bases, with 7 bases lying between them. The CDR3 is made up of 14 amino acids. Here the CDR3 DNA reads TGTGCCATCAGTGCGGACATCTCTGGAAACACCATATATTTT. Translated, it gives CAISADISGNTIYF.

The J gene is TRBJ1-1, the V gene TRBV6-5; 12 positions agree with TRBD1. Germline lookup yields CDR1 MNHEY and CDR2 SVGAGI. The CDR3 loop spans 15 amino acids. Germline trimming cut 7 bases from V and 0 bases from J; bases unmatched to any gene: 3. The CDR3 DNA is TGTGCCAGCATGGGGACAGGGGGCATGAACACTGAAGCTTTCTTT. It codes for CASMGTGGMNTEAFF.

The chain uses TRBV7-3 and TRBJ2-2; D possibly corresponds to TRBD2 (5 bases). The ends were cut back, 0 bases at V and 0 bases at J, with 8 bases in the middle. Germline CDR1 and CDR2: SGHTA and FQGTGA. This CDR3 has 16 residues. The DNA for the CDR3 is TGTGCCAGCAGCTTAACGTCCGGGGCGAACACCGGGGAGCTGTTTTTT. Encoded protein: CASSLTSGANTGELFF.

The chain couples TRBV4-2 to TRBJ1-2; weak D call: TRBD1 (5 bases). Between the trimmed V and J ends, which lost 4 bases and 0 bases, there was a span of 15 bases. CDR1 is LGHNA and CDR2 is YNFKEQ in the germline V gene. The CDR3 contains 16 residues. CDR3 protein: CASSPGGTGANYGYTF. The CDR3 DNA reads TGTGCCAGCAGCCCGGGAGGGACGGGGGCTAACTATGGCTACACCTTC.

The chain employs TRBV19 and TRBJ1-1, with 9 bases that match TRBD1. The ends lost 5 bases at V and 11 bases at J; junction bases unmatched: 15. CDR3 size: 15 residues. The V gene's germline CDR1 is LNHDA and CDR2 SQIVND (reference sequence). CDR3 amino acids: CASSPPRGTGRFAFF. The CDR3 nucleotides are TGTGCCAGTAGTCCCCCCAGGGGGACAGGGCGATTCGCTTTCTTT.

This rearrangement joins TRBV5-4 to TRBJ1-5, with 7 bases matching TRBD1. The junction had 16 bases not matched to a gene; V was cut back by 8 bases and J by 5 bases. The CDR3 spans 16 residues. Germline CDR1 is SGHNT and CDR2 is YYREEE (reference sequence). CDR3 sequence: CARRGTRQGWDQPQHF. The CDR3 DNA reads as TGTGCCAGAAGAGGGACCCGACAGGGCTGGGATCAGCCCCAGCATTTT.

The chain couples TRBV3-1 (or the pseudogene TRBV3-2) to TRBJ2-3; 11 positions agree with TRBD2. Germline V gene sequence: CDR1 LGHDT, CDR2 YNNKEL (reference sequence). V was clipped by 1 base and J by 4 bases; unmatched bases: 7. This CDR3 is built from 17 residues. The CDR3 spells CASSQGVAGGSSDTQYF. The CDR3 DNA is TGTGCCAGCAGCCAAGGGGTAGCGGGGGGGAGTTCAGATACGCAGTATTTT.

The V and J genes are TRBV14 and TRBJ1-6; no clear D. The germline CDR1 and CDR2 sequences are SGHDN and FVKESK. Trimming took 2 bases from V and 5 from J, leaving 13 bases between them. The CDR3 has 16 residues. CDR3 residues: CASSQLMGSNNSPLHF. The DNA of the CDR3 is TGTGCCAGCAGCCAATTAATGGGCAGTAATAATTCACCCCTCCACTTT.

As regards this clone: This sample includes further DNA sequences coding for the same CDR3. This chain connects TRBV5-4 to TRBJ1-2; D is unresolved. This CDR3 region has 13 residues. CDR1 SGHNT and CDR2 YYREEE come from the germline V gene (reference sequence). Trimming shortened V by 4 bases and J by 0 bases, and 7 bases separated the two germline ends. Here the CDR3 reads CASSLDTNYGYTF. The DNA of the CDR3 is TGTGCCAGCAGCCTTGACACTAACTATGGCTACACCTTC.

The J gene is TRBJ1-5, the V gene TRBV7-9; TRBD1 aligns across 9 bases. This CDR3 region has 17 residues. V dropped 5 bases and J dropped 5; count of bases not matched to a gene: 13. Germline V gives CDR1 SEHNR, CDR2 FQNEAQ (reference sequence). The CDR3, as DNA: TGTGCCAGCAGCCTGAAAACCGGGACAGGGTTCGATCAGCCCCAGCATTTT. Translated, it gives CASSLKTGTGFDQPQHF.

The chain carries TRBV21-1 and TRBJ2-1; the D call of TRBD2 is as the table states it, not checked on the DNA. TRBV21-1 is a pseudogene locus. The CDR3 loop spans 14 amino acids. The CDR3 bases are TGTGCCAGCAAGGAAGAAACTAGCGGGGGTGAGCAGTTCTTC. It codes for CASKEETSGGEQFF.

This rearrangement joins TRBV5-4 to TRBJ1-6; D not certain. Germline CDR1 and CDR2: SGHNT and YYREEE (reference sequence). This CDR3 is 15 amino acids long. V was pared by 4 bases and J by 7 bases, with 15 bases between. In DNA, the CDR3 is TGTGCCAGCAGCCGCACGGACTCTGGCAATTCACCCCTCCACTTT. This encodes CASSRTDSGNSPLHF.

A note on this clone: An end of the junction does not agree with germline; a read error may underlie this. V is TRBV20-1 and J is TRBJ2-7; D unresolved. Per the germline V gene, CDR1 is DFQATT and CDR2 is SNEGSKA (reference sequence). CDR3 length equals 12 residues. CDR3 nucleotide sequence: TGCAGTGCTAGTCGAAGCTCCTACGAGCAATACTTC. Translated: CSASRSSYEQYF.

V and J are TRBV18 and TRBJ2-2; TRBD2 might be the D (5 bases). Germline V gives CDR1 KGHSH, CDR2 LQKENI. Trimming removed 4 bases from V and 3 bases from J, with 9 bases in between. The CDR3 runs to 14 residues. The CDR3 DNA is TGTGCCAGCTCACGGGAGTGGGACACCGGGGAGCTGTTTTTT. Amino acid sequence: CASSREWDTGELFF.

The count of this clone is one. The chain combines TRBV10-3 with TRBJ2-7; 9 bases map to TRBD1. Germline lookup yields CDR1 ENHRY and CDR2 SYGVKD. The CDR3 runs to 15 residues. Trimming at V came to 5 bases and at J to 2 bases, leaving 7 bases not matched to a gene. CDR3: CAISRSGQGTYEQYF. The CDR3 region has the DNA TGTGCCATCAGTAGGTCGGGACAGGGTACCTACGAGCAGTACTTC.

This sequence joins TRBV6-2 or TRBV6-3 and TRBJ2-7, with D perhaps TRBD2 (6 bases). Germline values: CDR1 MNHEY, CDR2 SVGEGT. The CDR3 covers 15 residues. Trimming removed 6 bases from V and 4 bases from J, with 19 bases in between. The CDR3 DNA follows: TGTGCCAGCAGCCGAACCCGGGACTGGATTTACGAGCAGTACTTC. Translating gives CASSRTRDWIYEQYF.

The CDR3 sequence is CASSIPGSDTQYF. CDR3 coding DNA: TGTGCCAGCAGCATCCCAGGGTCAGATACGCAGTATTTT. The chain carries TRBV13 and TRBJ2-3; D possibly corresponds to TRBD1 (5 bases). Germline CDR1 PRHDT, CDR2 FYEKMQ (reference sequence). The CDR3 consists of 13 residues. Trimming removed 5 bases at V and 4 bases at J, with 10 bases between.

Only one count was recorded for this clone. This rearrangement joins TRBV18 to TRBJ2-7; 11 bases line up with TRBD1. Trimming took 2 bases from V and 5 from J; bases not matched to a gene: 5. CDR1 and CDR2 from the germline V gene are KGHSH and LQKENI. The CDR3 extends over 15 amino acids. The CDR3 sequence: CASSPTGQGAHEQYF. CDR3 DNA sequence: TGTGCCAGCTCACCAACCGGACAGGGGGCCCACGAGCAGTACTTC.

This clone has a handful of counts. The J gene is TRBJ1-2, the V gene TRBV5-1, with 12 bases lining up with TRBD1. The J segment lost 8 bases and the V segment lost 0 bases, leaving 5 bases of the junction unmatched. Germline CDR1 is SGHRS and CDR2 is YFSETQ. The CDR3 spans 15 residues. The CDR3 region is CASSLEGQGAQGYTF. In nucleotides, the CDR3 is TGCGCCAGCAGCTTGGAGGGACAGGGGGCGCAAGGCTACACCTTC.

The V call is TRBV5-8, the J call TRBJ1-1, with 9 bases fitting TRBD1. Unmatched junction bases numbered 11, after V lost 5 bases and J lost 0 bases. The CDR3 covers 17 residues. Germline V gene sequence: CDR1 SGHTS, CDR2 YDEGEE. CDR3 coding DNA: TGTGCCAGCAGGGACGGGACAGGGAGACTCATGAACACTGAAGCTTTCTTT. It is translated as CASRDGTGRLMNTEAFF.

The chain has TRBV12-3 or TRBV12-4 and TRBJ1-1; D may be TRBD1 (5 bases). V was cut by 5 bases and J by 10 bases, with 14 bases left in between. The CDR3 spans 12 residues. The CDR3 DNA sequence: TGTGCCAGCAGTCCCAGGGAAAGAGCAGCTTTCTTT. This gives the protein CASSPRERAAFF.

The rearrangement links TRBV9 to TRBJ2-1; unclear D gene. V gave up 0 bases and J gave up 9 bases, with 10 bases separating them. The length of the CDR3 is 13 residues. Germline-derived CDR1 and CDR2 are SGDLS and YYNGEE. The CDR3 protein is CASSVVERSEQFF. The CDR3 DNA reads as TGTGCCAGCAGCGTAGTCGAGAGGAGTGAGCAGTTCTTC.

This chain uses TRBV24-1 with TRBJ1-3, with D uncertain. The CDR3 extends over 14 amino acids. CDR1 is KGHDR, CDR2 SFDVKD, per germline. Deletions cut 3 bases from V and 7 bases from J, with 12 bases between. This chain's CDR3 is CATSDPARLNTIYF. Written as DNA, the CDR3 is TGTGCCACCAGTGATCCCGCCAGGTTGAACACCATATATTTT.

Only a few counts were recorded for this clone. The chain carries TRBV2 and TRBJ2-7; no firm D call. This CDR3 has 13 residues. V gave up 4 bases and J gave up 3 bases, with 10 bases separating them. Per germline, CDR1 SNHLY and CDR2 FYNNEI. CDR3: CASSVYSNYEQYF. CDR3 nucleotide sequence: TGTGCCAGCAGTGTATACAGTAACTACGAGCAGTACTTC. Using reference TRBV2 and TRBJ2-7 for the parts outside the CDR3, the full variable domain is EPEVTQTPSHQVTQMGQEVILRCVPISNHLYFYWYRQILGQKVEFLVSFYNNEISEKSEIFDDQFSVERPDGSNFTLKIRSTKLEDSAMYFCASSVYSNYEQYFGPGTRLTVT.

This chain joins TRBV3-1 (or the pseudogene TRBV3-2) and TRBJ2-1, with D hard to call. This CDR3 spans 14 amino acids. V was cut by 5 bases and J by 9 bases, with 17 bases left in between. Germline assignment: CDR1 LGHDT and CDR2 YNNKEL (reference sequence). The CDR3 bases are TGTGCCAGCAGCTTTACCGACTCCCCTCGTGAGCAGTTCTTC. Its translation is CASSFTDSPREQFF.